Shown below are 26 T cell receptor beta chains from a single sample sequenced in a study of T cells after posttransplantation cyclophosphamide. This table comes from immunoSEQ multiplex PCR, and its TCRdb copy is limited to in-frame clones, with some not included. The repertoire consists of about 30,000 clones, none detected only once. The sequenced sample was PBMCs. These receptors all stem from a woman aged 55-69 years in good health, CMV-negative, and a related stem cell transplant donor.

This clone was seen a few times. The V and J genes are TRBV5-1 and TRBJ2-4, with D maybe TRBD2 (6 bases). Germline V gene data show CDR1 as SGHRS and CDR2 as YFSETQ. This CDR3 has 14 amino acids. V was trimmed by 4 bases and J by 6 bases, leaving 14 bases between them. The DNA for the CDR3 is TGCGCCAGCAGCGTAGGGGTCGGGGGAAACATTCAGTACTTC. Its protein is CASSVGVGGNIQYF.

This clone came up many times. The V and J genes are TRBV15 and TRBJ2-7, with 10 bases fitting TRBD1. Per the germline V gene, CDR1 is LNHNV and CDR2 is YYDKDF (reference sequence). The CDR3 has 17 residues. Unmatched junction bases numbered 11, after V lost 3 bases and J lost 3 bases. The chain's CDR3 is CATSRGDRGLPRYEQYF. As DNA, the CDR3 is TGTGCCACCAGCAGGGGGGACAGGGGCTTGCCACGCTACGAGCAGTACTTC. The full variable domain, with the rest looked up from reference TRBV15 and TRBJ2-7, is DAMVIQNPRYQVTQFGKPVTLSCSQTLNHNVMYWYQQKSSQAPKLLFHYYDKDFNNEADTPDNFQSRRPNTSFCFLDIRSPGLGDTAMYLCATSRGDRGLPRYEQYFGPGTRLTVT.

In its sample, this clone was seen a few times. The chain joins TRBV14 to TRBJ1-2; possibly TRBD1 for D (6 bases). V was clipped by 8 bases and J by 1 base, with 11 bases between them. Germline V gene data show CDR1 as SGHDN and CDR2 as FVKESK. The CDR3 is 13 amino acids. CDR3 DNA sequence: TGTGCCAGCTCAACAGGGAGTAACTATGGCTACACCTTC. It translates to CASSTGSNYGYTF.

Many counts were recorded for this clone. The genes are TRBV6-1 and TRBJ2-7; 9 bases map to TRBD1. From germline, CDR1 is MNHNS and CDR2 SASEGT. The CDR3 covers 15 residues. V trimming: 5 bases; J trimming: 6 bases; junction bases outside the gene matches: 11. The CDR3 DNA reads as TGTGCCAGCAGTTTACCCGGGACAGGGCTCCCCGAGCAGTACTTC. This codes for CASSLPGTGLPEQYF.

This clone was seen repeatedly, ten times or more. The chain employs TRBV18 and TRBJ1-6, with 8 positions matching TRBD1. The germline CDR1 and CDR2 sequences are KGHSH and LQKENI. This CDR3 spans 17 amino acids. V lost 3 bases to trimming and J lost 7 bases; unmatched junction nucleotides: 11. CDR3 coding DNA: TGTGCCAGCTCACCGCCCGGAGGGACAGGCGCAAATTCACCCCTCCACTTT. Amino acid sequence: CASSPPGGTGANSPLHF.

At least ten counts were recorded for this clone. The CDR3 DNA follows: TGTGCCAGCAGTTTACTCGGGGGAAAGGACACTGAAGCTTTCTTT. Translating it yields CASSLLGGKDTEAFF. The V call is TRBV28, the J call TRBJ1-1; a possible D gene is TRBD1 (5 bases). The CDR3 contains 15 residues. CDR1 and CDR2 (germline): MDHEN, SYDVKM. V was pared by 2 bases and J by 3 bases, with 13 bases between.

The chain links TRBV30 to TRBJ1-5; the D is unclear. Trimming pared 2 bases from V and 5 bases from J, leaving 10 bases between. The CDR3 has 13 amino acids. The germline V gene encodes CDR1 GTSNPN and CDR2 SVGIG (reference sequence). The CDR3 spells CAWSSRVDQPQHF. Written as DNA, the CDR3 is TGTGCCTGGAGTTCCAGAGTTGATCAGCCCCAGCATTTT. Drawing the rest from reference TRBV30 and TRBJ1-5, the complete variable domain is SQTIHQWPATLVQPVGSPLSLECTVEGTSNPNLYWYRQAAGRGLQLLFYSVGIGQISSEVPQNLSASRPQDRQFILSSKKLLLSDSGFYLCAWSSRVDQPQHFGDGTRLSIL.

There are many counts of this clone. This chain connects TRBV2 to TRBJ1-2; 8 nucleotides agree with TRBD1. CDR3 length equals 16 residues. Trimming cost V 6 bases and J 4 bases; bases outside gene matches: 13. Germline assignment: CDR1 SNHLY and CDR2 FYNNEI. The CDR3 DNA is TGTGCCAGCAGCCTACCGACCTCGACAGGGGCCTATGGCTACACCTTC. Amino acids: CASSLPTSTGAYGYTF.

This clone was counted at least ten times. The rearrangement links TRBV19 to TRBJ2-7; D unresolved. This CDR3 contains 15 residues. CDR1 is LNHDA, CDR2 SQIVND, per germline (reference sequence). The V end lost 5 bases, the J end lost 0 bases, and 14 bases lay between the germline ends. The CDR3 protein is CASSYSSESSYEQYF. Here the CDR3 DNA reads TGTGCCAGTAGTTATTCGAGCGAAAGCTCCTACGAGCAGTACTTC.

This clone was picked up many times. The CDR3 nucleotides are TGTGCCAGCACTATTGACCGCGGCGGCCAGCCCCAGCATTTT. It encodes CASTIDRGGQPQHF. The V and J genes are TRBV2 and TRBJ1-5; no reliable D call. This CDR3 has 14 amino acids. Trimming removed 7 bases from V and 7 bases from J, with 17 bases in between. CDR1 and CDR2 from the germline V gene are SNHLY and FYNNEI. Filled out from reference TRBV2 and TRBJ1-5, the complete variable domain reads EPEVTQTPSHQVTQMGQEVILRCVPISNHLYFYWYRQILGQKVEFLVSFYNNEISEKSEIFDDQFSVERPDGSNFTLKIRSTKLEDSAMYFCASTIDRGGQPQHFGDGTRLSIL.

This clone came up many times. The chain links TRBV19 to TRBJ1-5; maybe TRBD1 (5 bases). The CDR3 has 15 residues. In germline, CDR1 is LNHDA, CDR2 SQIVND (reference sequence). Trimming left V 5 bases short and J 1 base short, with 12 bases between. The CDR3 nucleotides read TGTGCCAGTAGTCAAAGTCCAGGGAGCAATCAGCCCCAGCATTTT. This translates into CASSQSPGSNQPQHF. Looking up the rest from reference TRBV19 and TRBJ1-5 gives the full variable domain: DGGITQSPKYLFRKEGQNVTLSCEQNLNHDAMYWYRQDPGQGLRLIYYSQIVNDFQKGDIAEGYSVSREKKESFPLTVTSAQKNPTAFYLCASSQSPGSNQPQHFGDGTRLSIL.

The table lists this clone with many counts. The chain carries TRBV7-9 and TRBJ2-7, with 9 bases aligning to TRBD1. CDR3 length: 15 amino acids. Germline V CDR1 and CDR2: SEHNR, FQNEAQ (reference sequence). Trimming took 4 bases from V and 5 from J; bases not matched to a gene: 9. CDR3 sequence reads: CASSSAGTGQHEQYF. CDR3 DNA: TGTGCCAGCAGCTCGGCCGGGACAGGGCAACACGAGCAGTACTTC.

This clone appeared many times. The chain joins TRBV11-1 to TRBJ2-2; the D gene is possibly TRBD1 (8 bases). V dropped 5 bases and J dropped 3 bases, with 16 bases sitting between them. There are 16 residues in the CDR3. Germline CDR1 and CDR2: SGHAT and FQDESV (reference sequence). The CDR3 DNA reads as TGTGCCAGCAGCCCCCAGGGGGCGGGGGACACCGGGGAGCTGTTTTTT. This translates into CASSPQGAGDTGELFF.

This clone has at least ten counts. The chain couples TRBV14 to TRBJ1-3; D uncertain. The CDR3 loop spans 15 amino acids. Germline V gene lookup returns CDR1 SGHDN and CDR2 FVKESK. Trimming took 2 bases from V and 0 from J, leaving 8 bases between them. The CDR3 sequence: CASSQNRYSGNTIYF. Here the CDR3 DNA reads TGTGCCAGCAGCCAAAACCGGTACTCTGGAAACACCATATATTTT.

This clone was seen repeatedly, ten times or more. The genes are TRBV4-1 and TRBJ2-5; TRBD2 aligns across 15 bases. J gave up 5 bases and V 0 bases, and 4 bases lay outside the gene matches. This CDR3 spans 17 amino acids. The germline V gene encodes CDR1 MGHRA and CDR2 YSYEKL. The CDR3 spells CASSQEIGLAGGETQYF. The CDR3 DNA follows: TGCGCCAGCAGCCAAGAAATAGGACTAGCGGGAGGGGAGACCCAGTACTTC.

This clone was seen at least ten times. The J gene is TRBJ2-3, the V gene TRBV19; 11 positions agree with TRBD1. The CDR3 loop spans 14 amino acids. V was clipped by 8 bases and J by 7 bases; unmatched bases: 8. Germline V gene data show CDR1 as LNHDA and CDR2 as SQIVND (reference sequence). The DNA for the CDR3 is TGTGCCAGTTCCCGGGACAGGGGGATCAATACGCAGTATTTT. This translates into CASSRDRGINTQYF.

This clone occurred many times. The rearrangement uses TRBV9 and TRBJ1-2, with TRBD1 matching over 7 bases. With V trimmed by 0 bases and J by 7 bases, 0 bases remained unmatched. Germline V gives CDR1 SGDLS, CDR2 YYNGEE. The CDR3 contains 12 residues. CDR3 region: CASSVEGAGYTF. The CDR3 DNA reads TGTGCCAGCAGCGTAGAGGGGGCTGGCTACACCTTC. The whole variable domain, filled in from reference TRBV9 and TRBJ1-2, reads DSGVTQTPKHLITATGQRVTLRCSPRSGDLSVYWYQQSLDQGLQFLIQYYNGEERAKGNILERFSAQQFPDLHSELNLSSLELGDSALYFCASSVEGAGYTFGSGTRLTVV.

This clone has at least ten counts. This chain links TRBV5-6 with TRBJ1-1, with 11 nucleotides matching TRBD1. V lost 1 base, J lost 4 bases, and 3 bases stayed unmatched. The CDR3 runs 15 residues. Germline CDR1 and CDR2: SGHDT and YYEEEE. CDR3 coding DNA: TGTGCCAGCAGCTTGTTGGACAGGGGGCTCACTGAAGCTTTCTTT. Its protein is CASSLLDRGLTEAFF.

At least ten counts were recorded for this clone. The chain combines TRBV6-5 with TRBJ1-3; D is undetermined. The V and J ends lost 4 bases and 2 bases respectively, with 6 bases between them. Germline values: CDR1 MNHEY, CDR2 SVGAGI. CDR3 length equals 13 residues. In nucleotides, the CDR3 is TGTGCCAGCAGTTTTTATCCTGGAAACACCATATATTTT. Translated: CASSFYPGNTIYF.

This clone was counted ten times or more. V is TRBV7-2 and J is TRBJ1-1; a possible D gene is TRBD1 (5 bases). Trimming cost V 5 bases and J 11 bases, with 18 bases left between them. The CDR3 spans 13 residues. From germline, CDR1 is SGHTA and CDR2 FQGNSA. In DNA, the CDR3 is TGTGCCAGCAGCCTGGGCCAGGGCGGAGGTGCTTTCTTT. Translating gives CASSLGQGGGAFF.

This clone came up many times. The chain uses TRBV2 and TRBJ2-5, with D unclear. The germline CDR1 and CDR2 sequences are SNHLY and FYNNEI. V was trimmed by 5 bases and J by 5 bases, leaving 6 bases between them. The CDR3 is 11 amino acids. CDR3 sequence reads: CASSPRETQYF. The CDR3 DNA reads TGTGCCAGCAGTCCTCGGGAGACCCAGTACTTC.

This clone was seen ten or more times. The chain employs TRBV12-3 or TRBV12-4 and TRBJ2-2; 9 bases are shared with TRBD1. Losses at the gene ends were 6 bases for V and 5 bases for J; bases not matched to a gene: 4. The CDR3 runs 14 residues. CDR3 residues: CASRRTGVTGELFF. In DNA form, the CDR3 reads TGTGCCAGCAGGAGGACAGGGGTGACCGGGGAGCTGTTTTTT.

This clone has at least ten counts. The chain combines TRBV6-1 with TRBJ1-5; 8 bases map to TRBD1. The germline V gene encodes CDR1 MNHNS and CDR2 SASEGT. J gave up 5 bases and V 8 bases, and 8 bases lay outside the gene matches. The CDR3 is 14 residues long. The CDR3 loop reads CASLAQGAHQPQHF. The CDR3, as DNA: TGTGCCAGCCTTGCGCAGGGGGCCCATCAGCCCCAGCATTTT.

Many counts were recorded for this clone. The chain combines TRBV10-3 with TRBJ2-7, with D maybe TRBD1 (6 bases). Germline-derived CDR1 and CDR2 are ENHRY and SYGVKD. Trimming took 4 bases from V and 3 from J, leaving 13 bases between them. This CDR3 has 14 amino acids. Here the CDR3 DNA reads TGTGCCATCAGTGGAAAACAGGGCAGCTACGAGCAGTACTTC. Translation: CAISGKQGSYEQYF.

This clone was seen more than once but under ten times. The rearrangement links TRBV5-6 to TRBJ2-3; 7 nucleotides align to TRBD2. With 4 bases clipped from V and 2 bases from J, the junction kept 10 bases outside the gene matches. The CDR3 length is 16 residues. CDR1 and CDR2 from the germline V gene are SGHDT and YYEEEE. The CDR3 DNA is TGTGCCAGCAGCACCTGGCGGGGGATCCTCACAGATACGCAGTATTTT. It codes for CASSTWRGILTDTQYF. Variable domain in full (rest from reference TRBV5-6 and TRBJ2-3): DAGVTQSPTHLIKTRGQQVTLRCSPKSGHDTVSWYQQALGQGPQFIFQYYEEEERQRGNFPDRFSGHQFPNYSSELNVNALLLGDSALYLCASSTWRGILTDTQYFGPGTRLTVL.

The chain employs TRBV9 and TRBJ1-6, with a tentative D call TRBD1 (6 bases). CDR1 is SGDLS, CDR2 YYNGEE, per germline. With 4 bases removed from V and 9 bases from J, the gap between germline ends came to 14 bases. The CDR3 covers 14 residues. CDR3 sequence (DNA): TGTGCCAGCAGCCGGGCAGGGGTGGCTTCACCCCTCCACTTT. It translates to CASSRAGVASPLHF.